This T cell receptor (beta chain) was recovered during a study of T-cell memory formation after mild COVID-19 (dated by TCRdb to the early 2020s). General notes on the study: TCR sequence clusters from the two donors were found to be largely donor specific. In two donors, T-cell clones that expanded and contracted after mild COVID-19 were followed by sequencing TCRalpha and TCRbeta repertoires longitudinally. The cohort was made up of two young adult volunteers, one female and one male, who were previously healthy.

Reads for this sample came from an Illumina NovaSeq 6000. Using 5'RACE with constant-segment primers, TCRalpha and TCRbeta cDNA libraries were constructed, with sample barcodes and unique molecular identifiers added in the process. RNA was extracted from every sample with Trizol reagent. The libraries were amplified in two PCR steps, and the second step added a second sample barcode and Illumina TruSeq adapters. Libraries were sequenced on an Illumina NovaSeq with 2 x 150 bp paired-end reads. The authors' analysis ran thus. With migec v1.2.7, reads were demultiplexed and then collapsed into UMI-guided consensus sequences. Using mixcr v2.1.11, UMI consensuses were aligned to TRA and TRB V and J templates and then assembled into clonotypes. Expanded or contracted clonotypes were those called significant by both edgeR and NoisET, with noise models trained on biological replicates. edgeR calls used a false discovery rate-adjusted p below 0.01 and a log2 fold-change threshold of 1. PCA with hierarchical clustering of max-normalized trajectories of the 1000 most abundant clonotypes was used as exploratory dynamics analysis. Each responding clone was given a CD4 or CD8 phenotype based on the CD4+ and CD8+ repertoires, which had been sequenced separately. TCRdb passed the public sequencing reads through fastp at Q25 and MiXCR, retaining productive beta sequences. Rows with one shared CDR3 protein collapse into an entry with the most common genes and DNA. V and J calls and clone size were set by TCRdb, not the authors. This sample has 140,000 to 150,000 distinct CDR3 sequences in its table, and roughly 24% of those were observed once. The ten most abundant clones make up roughly 25% of the sample.

Study-level results and caveats: Contracting CD4+ clones appeared mostly in the CM and EM memory subsets, whereas CD8+ clones were enriched in EMRA. The second-wave clones that peaked on day 37 were not confirmed to be SARS-CoV-2 specific. The detection of some responding clones in pre-infection memory suggests that pre-existing cross-reactive memory T cells joined the SARS-CoV-2 response. The study included only a couple of mild cases, and larger cohorts that include severe cases with pre-infection samples were judged to be necessary. Clones that contracted from day 15 to 85 showed balanced CD4/CD8 phenotypes, whereas a second wave of clones that expanded from day 15 to 37 leaned towards CD4+.

PBMCs were isolated by Ficoll-Paque density gradient centrifugation. Spanning cysteine to phenylalanine, the CDR3 consists of 16 amino acids. Only the CDR3 portion is preserved as DNA: 48 bases, with reading frame beginning at the first base. Taken from the germline V gene, the CDR1 and CDR2 loops are MGHRA and YSYEKL. Trimming removed 1 base from V and 1 base from J; the gene matches leave 5 bases unexplained. In its sample, this clonotype was seen many times. Its specific antigen is unknown. No base quality values were provided; no much bigger clone lies one nucleotide off. The sequence was collected from an adult woman who had mild COVID-19 (a few samples of this study predate the infection). The sample titles of this study are shuffled in the database, so cell type and time point are left out; the donor was told from shared clones. Sequencing was carried out using PBMCs or a T cell subset sorted from them (not recorded which). This receptor chain uses TRBV4-1 and TRBJ2-7, with 9 central nucleotides matching TRBD1. The CDR3 region reads CASSQGPGQGSYEQYF. The nucleotide sequence is given as TGCGCCAGCAGCCAAGGGCCGGGACAGGGATCCTACGAGCAGTACTTC.